A single T cell receptor beta chain is shown here with its context. Its antigen is not identified. The source of the sample is a study of cytomegalovirus exposure and HLA in healthy donors. Study background: There were some 380 genotyped donors. Of these, roughly 82% fell in the genetic ancestry cluster associated with self-reported Caucasian donors.

Study-level points and caveats: Researchers reported in a later analysis that a missense DCLRE1C variant was tied to TCR beta V- and J-gene trimming. When a later analysis compared HLA-associated TCR beta chains with equally common others, the HLA-associated chains turned out to be more clonally expanded and to have lower generation probabilities.

PCR involved 60 Vbeta and 13 Jbeta primers. Measured with immunoSEQ multiplex PCR; TCRdb has only the in-frame clones, and not every one. This table has 90,000 to 130,000 clones, 75% to 80% appearing once. Sample: PBMCs. This TCR derives from a woman between 25 and 40 years old in good health and CMV-seronegative.

The CDR3, as DNA: TGTGCCAGCAGAGACACAGGGATGAACACTGAAGCTTTCTTT. The encoded protein is CASRDTGMNTEAFF. The chain combines TRBV6-4 with TRBJ1-1; tentatively, D is TRBD1 (6 bases). V was shortened by 6 bases and J by 0 bases, with 11 bases between the two germline ends. The CDR3 consists of 14 residues. Germline-derived CDR1 and CDR2 are MRHNA and SNTAGT.